Here is one T cell receptor beta chain with its context. Generated by immunoSEQ multiplex PCR, the TCRdb table keeps only in-frame clones and is missing some. The profile shows approximately 240,000 clones, about 88% of them singletons. This record comes from a study of blood T cell repertoires in COVID-19. Study background: The origin of the acute and convalescent COVID-19 samples was the United States, Italy and Spain.

Germline CDR1 reads LGHDT; CDR2 reads YNNKEL (reference sequence). Trimming removed 0 bases from V and 1 base from J, with 9 bases in between. The CDR3 consists of 16 residues. The sequence came from a woman between 40 and 50 years old who had recovered from COVID-19. This chain joins TRBV3-1 (or the pseudogene TRBV3-2) and TRBJ2-2; D is possibly TRBD2 (6 bases). Sequencing input: peripheral blood. CDR3 nucleotides: TGTGCCAGCAGCCAAGAGGAGGGATTGAACACCGGGGAGCTGTTTTTT. It encodes CASSQEEGLNTGELFF.